One sample yielded the 5 T cell receptor beta chains listed below, sequenced in a study of T-cell reconstitution after alpha-beta-depleted transplantation in children. Library preparation (for TCRbeta) was performed with unique molecular identifiers. One entry per CDR3 protein, called by TCRdb with MiXCR from the PCR reads. The table shows hundreds of thousands of distinct CDR3 sequences, with around 12% occurring only once. Here the sequenced sample was PBMCs from the stem cell graft donor, taken from the stem cell graft. Receptors originate from a human donor who donated a stem cell graft to a child with acute lymphoblastic leukemia.

In this sample, this clonotype turned up many times. This chain links TRBV7-2 with TRBJ2-2; 7 positions match TRBD2. Looked up from germline, CDR1 is SGHTA and CDR2 is FQGNSA. CDR3 size: 15 residues. The V segment lost 3 bases and the J segment 0 bases; nucleotides outside the gene matches: 1. The CDR3 sequence is CASSLAGANTGELFF. For the CDR3, the DNA is TGTGCCAGCAGCTTGGCGGGAGCGAACACCGGGGAGCTGTTTTTT.

A word on this clonotype: This sequence may be a read error, since a much larger clone differs from it by one base. V is TRBV10-3 and J is TRBJ2-4; D perhaps matches TRBD1 (6 bases). V was cut by 6 bases and J by 16 bases, with 22 bases left in between. The length of the CDR3 is 13 residues. Germline V CDR1 and CDR2: ENHRY, SYGVKD. This CDR3 reads CAISLPGHRVFYF. DNA of the CDR3: TGTGCCATCAGCCTCCCGGGACATCGGGTTTTTTACTTC.

This chain connects TRBV19 to TRBJ2-1; D not resolved. Germline loops: CDR1 LNHDA, CDR2 SQIVND (reference sequence). The CDR3 length is 13 residues. The germline V and J ends were trimmed by 5 bases and 6 bases, with 11 bases remaining between them. The CDR3 DNA is TGTGCCAGTAGTCCATCGGCCACCAATGAGCAGTTCTTC. This codes for CASSPSATNEQFF. Full variable domain (remainder filled in from reference TRBV19 and TRBJ2-1): DGGITQSPKYLFRKEGQNVTLSCEQNLNHDAMYWYRQDPGQGLRLIYYSQIVNDFQKGDIAEGYSVSREKKESFPLTVTSAQKNPTAFYLCASSPSATNEQFFGPGTRLTVL.

Ten or more counts support this clonotype. This chain connects TRBV30 to TRBJ2-7, with 9 bases aligning to TRBD1. The length of the CDR3 is 14 residues. V lost 4 bases, J lost 3 bases, and 7 bases stayed unmatched. Germline CDR1 and CDR2: GTSNPN and SVGIG (reference sequence). The CDR3 DNA is TGTGCCTGGACCGAACAGGGGGCGTACTACGAGCAGTACTTC. Protein product: CAWTEQGAYYEQYF.

Regarding this clonotype: A read error may explain this, as a much larger clone is one base away. The chain has TRBV29-1 and TRBJ2-3, with D hard to call. Germline assignment: CDR1 SQVTM and CDR2 ANQGSEA. The CDR3 is 14 residues long. Trimming removed 7 bases from V and 0 bases from J, with 14 bases in between. The CDR3 protein is CSAARSSSTDTQYF. The CDR3 DNA reads TGCAGCGCGGCCAGGTCTTCTAGCACAGATACGCAGTATTTT.